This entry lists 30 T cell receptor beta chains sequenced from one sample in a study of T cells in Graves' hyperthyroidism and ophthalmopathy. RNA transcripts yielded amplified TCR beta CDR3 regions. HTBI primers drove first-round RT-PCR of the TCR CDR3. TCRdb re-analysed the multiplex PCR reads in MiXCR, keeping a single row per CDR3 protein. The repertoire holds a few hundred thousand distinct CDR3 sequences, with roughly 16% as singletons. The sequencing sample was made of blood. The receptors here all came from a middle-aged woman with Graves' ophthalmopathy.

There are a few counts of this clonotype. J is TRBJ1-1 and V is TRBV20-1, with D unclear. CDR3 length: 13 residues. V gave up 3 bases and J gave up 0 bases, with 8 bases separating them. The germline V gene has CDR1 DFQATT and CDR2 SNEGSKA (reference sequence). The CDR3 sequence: CSASNGLNTEAFF. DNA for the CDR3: TGCAGTGCTAGTAACGGATTGAACACTGAAGCTTTCTTT.

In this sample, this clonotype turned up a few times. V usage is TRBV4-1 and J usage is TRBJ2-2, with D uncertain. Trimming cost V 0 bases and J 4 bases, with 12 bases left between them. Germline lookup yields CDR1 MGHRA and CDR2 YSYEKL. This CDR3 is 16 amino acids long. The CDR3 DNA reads TGCGCCAGCAGCCAAGACAGTTTAGATGTCACCGGGGAGCTGTTTTTT. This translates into CASSQDSLDVTGELFF.

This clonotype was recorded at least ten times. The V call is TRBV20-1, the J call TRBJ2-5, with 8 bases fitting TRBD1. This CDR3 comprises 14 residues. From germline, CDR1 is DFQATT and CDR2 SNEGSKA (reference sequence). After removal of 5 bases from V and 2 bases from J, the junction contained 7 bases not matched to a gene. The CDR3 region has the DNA TGCAGTGCTGGCGACAGGGGTCCGCAAGAGACCCAGTACTTC. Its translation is CSAGDRGPQETQYF.

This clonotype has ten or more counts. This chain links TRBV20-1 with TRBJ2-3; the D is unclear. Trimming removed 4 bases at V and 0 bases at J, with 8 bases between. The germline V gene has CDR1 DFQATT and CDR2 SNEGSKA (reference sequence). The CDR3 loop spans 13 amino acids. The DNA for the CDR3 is TGCAGTGCTAAAAAGTCTAGCACAGATACGCAGTATTTT. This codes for CSAKKSSTDTQYF.

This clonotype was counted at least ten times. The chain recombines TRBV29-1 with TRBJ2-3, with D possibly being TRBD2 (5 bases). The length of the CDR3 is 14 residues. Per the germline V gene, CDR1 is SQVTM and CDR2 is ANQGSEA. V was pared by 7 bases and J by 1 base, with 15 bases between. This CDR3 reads CSEPQEEGTDTQYF. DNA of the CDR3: TGCAGCGAGCCTCAGGAGGAGGGCACAGATACGCAGTATTTT.

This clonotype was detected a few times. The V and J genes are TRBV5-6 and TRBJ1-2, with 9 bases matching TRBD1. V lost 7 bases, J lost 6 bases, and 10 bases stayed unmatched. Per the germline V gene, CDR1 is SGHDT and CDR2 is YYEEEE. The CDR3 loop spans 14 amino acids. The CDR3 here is CASANLQGAHGYTF. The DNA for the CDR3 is TGTGCCAGCGCAAATTTACAGGGGGCGCATGGCTACACCTTC.

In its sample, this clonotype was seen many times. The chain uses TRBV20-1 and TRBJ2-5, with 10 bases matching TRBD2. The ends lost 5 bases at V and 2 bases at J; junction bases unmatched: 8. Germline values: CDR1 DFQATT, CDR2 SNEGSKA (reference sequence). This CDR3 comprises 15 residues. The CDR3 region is CSAPERTSGQETQYF. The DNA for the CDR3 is TGCAGTGCTCCTGAACGGACTAGCGGACAAGAGACCCAGTACTTC.

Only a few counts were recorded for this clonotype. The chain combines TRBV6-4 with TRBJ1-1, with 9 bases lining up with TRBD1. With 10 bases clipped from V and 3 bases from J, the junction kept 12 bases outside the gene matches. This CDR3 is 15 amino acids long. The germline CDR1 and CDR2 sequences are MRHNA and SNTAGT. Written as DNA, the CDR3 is TGTGCCACCGAAGCCGGGACAGGGCCTTACACTGAAGCTTTCTTT. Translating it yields CATEAGTGPYTEAFF.

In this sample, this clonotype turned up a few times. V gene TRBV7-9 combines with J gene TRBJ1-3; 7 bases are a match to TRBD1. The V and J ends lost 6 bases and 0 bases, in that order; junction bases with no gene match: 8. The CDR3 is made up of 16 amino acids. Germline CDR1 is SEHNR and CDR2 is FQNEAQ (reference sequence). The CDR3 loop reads CASSRDRAHSGNTIYF. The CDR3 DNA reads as TGTGCCAGCAGTCGCGACAGGGCCCACTCTGGAAACACCATATATTTT.

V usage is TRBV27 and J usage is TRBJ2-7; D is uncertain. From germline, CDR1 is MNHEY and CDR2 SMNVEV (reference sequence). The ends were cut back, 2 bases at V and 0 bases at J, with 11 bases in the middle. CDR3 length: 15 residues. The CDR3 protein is CASSLQTPYSYEQYF. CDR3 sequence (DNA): TGTGCCAGCAGTTTACAGACACCTTACTCCTACGAGCAGTACTTC.

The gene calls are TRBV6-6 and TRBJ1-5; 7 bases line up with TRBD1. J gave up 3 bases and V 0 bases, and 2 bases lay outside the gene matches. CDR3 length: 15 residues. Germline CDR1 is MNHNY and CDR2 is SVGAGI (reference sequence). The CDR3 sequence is CASSYSTGTNQPQHF. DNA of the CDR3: TGTGCCAGCAGTTACTCGACAGGGACCAATCAGCCCCAGCATTTT.

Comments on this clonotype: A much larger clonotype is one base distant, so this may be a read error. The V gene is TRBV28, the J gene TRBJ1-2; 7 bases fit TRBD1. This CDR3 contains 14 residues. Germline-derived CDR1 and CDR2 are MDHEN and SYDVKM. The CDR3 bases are TGTGCCAGCAGTCCGACAGGGTGGGAATATGGCCACACCTTC. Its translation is CASSPTGWEYGHTF.

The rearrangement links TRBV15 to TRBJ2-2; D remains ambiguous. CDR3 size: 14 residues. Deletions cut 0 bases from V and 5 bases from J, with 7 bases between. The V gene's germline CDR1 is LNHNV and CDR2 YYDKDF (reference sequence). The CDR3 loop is CATSRDKGTGELFF. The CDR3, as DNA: TGTGCCACCAGCAGAGATAAGGGAACCGGGGAGCTGTTTTTT.

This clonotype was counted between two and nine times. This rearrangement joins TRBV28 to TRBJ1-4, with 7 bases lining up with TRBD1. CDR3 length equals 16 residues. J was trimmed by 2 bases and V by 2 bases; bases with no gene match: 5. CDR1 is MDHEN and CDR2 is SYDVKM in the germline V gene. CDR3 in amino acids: CASSLLQTGTNEKLFF. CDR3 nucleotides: TGTGCCAGCAGTTTACTCCAGACAGGGACTAATGAAAAACTGTTTTTT.

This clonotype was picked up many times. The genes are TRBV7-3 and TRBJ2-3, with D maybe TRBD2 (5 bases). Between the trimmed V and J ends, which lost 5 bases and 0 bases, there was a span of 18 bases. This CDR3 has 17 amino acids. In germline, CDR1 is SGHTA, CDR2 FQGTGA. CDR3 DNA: TGTGCCAGCAGCCCGTACCTCGTGAGCGGTAGCACAGATACGCAGTATTTT. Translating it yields CASSPYLVSGSTDTQYF.

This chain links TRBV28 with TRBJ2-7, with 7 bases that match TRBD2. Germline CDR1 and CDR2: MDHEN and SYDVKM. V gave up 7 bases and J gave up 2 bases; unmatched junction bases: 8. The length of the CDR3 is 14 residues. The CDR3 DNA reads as TGTGCCAGCACTATGGGGGGGAACGCCTACGAGCAGTACTTC. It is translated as CASTMGGNAYEQYF.

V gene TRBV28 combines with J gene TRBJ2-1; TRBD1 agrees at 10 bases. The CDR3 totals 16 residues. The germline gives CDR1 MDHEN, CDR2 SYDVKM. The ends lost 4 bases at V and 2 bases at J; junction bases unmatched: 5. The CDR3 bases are TGTGCCAGCAGTTCCACAGGACAGGGGGCCTACAATGAGCAGTTCTTC. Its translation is CASSSTGQGAYNEQFF.

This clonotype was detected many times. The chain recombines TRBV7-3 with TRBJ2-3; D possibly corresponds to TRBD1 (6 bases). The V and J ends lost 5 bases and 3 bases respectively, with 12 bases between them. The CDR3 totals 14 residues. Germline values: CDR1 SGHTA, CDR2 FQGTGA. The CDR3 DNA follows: TGTGCCAGCAGCATTACAGGGAGTACAGATACGCAGTATTTT. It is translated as CASSITGSTDTQYF.

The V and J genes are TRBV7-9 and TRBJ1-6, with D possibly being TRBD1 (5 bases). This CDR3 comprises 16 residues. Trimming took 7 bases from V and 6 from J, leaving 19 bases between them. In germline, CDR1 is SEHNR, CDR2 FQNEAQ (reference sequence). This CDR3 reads CASTMGDGRINSPLHF. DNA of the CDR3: TGTGCCAGCACCATGGGGGATGGGAGGATTAATTCACCCCTCCACTTT.

The CDR3 nucleotides read TGCAGCGTGGCGGACAGCGGGAGGGGGACCGGGGAGCTGTTTTTT. Translated: CSVADSGRGTGELFF. This chain joins TRBV29-1 and TRBJ2-2, with TRBD2 matching over 10 bases. Trimming at V came to 6 bases and at J to 5 bases, leaving 9 bases not matched to a gene. In germline, CDR1 is SQVTM, CDR2 ANQGSEA. This CDR3 comprises 15 residues.

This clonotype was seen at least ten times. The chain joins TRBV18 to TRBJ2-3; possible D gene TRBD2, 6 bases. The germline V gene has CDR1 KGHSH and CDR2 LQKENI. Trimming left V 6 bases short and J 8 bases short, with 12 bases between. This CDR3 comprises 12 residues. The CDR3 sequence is CASSLRGATQYF. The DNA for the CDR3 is TGTGCCAGCTCCCTCCGCGGGGCTACGCAGTATTTT.

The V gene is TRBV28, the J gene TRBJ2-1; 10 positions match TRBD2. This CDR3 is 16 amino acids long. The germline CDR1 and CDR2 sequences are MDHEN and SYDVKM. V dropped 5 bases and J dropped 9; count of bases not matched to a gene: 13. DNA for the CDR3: TGTGCCAGCAGTCTCCCTAGCGGGAGAGAACGGAGTGAGCAGTTCTTC. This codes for CASSLPSGRERSEQFF.

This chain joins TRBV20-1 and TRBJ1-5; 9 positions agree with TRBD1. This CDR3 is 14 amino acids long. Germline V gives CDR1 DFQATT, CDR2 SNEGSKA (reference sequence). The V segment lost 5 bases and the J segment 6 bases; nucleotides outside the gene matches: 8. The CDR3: CSAFGQGSGQPQHF. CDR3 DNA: TGCAGTGCTTTCGGACAGGGGTCGGGTCAGCCCCAGCATTTT.

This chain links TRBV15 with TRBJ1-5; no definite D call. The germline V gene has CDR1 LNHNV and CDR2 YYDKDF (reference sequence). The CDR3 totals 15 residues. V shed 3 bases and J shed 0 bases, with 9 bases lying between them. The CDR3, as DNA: TGTGCCACCAGCAGGTCCCGGGGTAGCAATCAGCCCCAGCATTTT. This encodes CATSRSRGSNQPQHF.

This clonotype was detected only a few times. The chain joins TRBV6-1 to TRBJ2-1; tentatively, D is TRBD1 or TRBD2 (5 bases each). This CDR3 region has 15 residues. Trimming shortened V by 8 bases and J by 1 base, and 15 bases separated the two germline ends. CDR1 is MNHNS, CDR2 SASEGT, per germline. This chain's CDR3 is CASLNRDVSYNEQFF. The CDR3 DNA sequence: TGTGCCAGCTTGAACCGGGACGTGTCCTACAATGAGCAGTTCTTC.

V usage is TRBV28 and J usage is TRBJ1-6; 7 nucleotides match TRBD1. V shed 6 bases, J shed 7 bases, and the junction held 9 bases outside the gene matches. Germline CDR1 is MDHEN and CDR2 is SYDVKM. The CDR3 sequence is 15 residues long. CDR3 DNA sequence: TGTGCCAGCAGATATCGGGACAGCGGGAATTCACCCCTCCACTTT. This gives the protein CASRYRDSGNSPLHF. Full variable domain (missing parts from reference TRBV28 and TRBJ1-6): DVKVTQSSRYLVKRTGEKVFLECVQDMDHENMFWYRQDPGLGLRLIYFSYDVKMKEKGDIPEGYSVSREKKERFSLILESASTNQTSMYLCASRYRDSGNSPLHFGNGTRLTVT.

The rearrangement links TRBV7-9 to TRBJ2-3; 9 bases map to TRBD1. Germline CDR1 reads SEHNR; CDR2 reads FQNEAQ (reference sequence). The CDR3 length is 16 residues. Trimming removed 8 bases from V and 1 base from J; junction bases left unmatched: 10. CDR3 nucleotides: TGTGCCAGCGCCCCTCGGACAGGGGAGGGCACAGATACGCAGTATTTT. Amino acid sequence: CASAPRTGEGTDTQYF.

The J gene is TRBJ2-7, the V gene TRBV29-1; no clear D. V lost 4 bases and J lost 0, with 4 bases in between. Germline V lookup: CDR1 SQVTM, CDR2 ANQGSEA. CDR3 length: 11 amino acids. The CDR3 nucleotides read TGCAGCGTTGGGGGCTCCTACGAGCAGTACTTC. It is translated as CSVGGSYEQYF.

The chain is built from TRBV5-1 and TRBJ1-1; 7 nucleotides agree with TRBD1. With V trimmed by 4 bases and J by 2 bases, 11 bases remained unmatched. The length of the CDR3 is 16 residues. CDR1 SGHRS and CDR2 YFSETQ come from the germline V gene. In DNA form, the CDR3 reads TGCGCCAGCAGCCTGCTTATGGGACAGAAAAACACTGAAGCTTTCTTT. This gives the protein CASSLLMGQKNTEAFF.

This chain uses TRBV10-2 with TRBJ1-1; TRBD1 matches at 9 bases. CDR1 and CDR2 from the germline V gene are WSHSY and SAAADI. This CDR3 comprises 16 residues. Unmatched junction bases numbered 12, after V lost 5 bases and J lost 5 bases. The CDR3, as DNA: TGCGCCAGCAGTCTCCGGGACAGGGTAGGAGGGACTGAAGCTTTCTTT. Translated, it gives CASSLRDRVGGTEAFF.